The 20 T cell receptor beta chains below all came from one sample that was sequenced in a study of technical replicates of blood from several donors. Data came from immunoSEQ multiplex PCR; TCRdb stores just in-frame clones and leaves some out. The sample yields 35,000 to 50,000 clones, about 96% seen once. What was sequenced was T cells isolated from PBMCs. The receptors shown here come from a human donor in good health.

In regard to this clone: The junction departs from germline at one end; a sequencing error may be responsible. The chain couples TRBV29-1 to TRBJ1-5; the match to TRBD1 covers 8 bases. CDR1 is SQVTM and CDR2 is ANQGSEA in the germline V gene. This CDR3 has 13 residues. The CDR3 DNA follows: TGCAGCGTGGAAGGACAGGGTGGGCAGCCCCAGCATTTT. Its translation is CSVEGQGGQPQHF.

The chain links TRBV4-1 to TRBJ2-5; D is perhaps TRBD2 (5 bases). Germline CDR1 is MGHRA and CDR2 is YSYEKL. The CDR3 contains 13 residues. V was clipped by 6 bases and J by 4 bases, with 12 bases between them. This CDR3 is CASSRGPIETQYF. As DNA, the CDR3 is TGCGCCAGCAGTCGAGGGCCTATAGAGACCCAGTACTTC.

The chain couples TRBV5-1 to TRBJ2-1; 11 bases map to TRBD2. Per germline, CDR1 SGHRS and CDR2 YFSETQ. CDR3 length: 15 residues. V dropped 5 bases and J dropped 7; count of bases not matched to a gene: 8. Here the CDR3 reads CASSSLAGEGNEQFF. CDR3 nucleotide sequence: TGCGCCAGCAGTTCACTAGCGGGAGAAGGGAATGAGCAGTTCTTC.

This chain's CDR3 is CASSSGLAGEETQYF. The CDR3 DNA is TGTGCCAGCAGCTCGGGACTAGCGGGAGAAGAGACCCAGTACTTC. The chain has TRBV7-2 and TRBJ2-5, with 14 bases fitting TRBD2. Germline values: CDR1 SGHTA, CDR2 FQGNSA. The CDR3 has 15 residues. With V trimmed by 4 bases and J by 3 bases, 1 base remained unmatched. Complete variable domain (other parts from reference TRBV7-2 and TRBJ2-5): GAGVSQSPSNKVTEKGKDVELRCDPISGHTALYWYRQSLGQGLEFLIYFQGNSAPDKSGLPSDRFSAERTGGSVSTLTIQRTQQEDSAVYLCASSSGLAGEETQYFGPGTRLLVL.

The rearrangement uses TRBV5-1 and TRBJ1-2; D uncertain. Looked up from germline, CDR1 is SGHRS and CDR2 is YFSETQ. The CDR3 covers 14 residues. V dropped 0 bases and J dropped 3 bases, with 9 bases sitting between them. The CDR3 reads CASSLEEGHYGYTF. The CDR3 bases are TGCGCCAGCAGCTTGGAAGAGGGCCACTATGGCTACACCTTC. Full variable domain (outside the CDR3, taken from reference TRBV5-1 and TRBJ1-2): KAGVTQTPRYLIKTRGQQVTLSCSPISGHRSVSWYQQTPGQGLQFLFEYFSETQRNKGNFPGRFSGRQFSNSRSEMNVSTLELGDSALYLCASSLEEGHYGYTFGSGTRLTVV.

This chain joins TRBV25-1 and TRBJ2-3, with a weak D call TRBD2 (7 bases). CDR3 length: 14 residues. Per the germline V gene, CDR1 is MGHDK and CDR2 is SYGVNS. The germline V and J ends were trimmed by 5 bases and 4 bases, with 13 bases remaining between them. CDR3 nucleotides: TGTGCCAGCAGTCCGGAAGGGGGGGCAGATACGCAGTATTTT. This translates into CASSPEGGADTQYF.

V is TRBV5-1 and J is TRBJ1-1, with D possibly matching TRBD1 (5 bases). The CDR3 extends over 15 amino acids. Germline V gives CDR1 SGHRS, CDR2 YFSETQ. The V and J ends lost 3 bases and 4 bases respectively, with 16 bases between them. The CDR3 sequence: CASSWGPSAGTEAFF. The CDR3 DNA sequence: TGCGCCAGCAGCTGGGGACCCTCAGCGGGCACTGAAGCTTTCTTT.

A few counts support this clone. The CDR3 region has the DNA TGTGCCAGCAGTTTATCAGGGTCTAACTATGGCTACACCTTC. It yields the protein CASSLSGSNYGYTF. The chain has TRBV6-5 and TRBJ1-2; tentative D call: TRBD1 (5 bases). Trimming took 4 bases from V and 0 from J, leaving 9 bases between them. CDR1 is MNHEY and CDR2 is SVGAGI in the germline V gene. The CDR3 spans 14 residues.

This rearrangement joins TRBV6-5 to TRBJ2-7, with a tentative D call TRBD2 (5 bases). Trimming took off 6 bases at V and 2 bases at J, with 14 bases between the two ends. The CDR3 consists of 14 residues. The germline CDR1 and CDR2 sequences are MNHEY and SVGAGI. CDR3 coding DNA: TGTGCCAGCAGATTCCGGGAAAATCCCTACGAGCAGTACTTC. Residues: CASRFRENPYEQYF.

This chain uses TRBV10-3 with TRBJ1-2; TRBD1 agrees at 9 bases. Germline trimming cut 2 bases from V and 3 bases from J; bases unmatched to any gene: 4. The CDR3 is 15 residues long. CDR1 and CDR2 from the germline V gene are ENHRY and SYGVKD. This CDR3 is CAISESRTGDYGYTF. Here the CDR3 DNA reads TGTGCCATCAGTGAGAGTAGGACAGGGGACTATGGCTACACCTTC.

This sequence joins TRBV7-8 and TRBJ2-7, with 10 bases aligning to TRBD1. The V gene end was trimmed by 4 bases and the J gene end by 3 bases; junction bases not matched to a gene: 24. Germline V gene sequence: CDR1 SGHVS, CDR2 FQNEAQ. The CDR3 runs 21 residues. The CDR3 coding sequence is TGTGCCAGCAGCTCACTGGGATGGGGGACAGGGGAAAAGACCGGATTCTACGAGCAGTACTTC. Translation: CASSSLGWGTGEKTGFYEQYF.

The chain links TRBV10-3 to TRBJ2-7; D call uncertain. There are 13 residues in the CDR3. Germline CDR1 reads ENHRY; CDR2 reads SYGVKD. The V end lost 4 bases, the J end lost 2 bases, and 9 bases lay between the germline ends. CDR3 bases: TGTGCCATCAGTGGGGCTGATCCCTACGAGCAGTACTTC. As protein: CAISGADPYEQYF.

The chain employs TRBV14 and TRBJ1-1; TRBD1 agrees at 9 bases. The length of the CDR3 is 14 residues. The germline V gene encodes CDR1 SGHDN and CDR2 FVKESK. After removal of 5 bases from V and 6 bases from J, the junction contained 7 bases not matched to a gene. The CDR3 region has the DNA TGTGCCAGCAGCTTTACAGGGGGCGCCTCTGAAGCTTTCTTT. It yields the protein CASSFTGGASEAFF.

J is TRBJ1-1 and V is TRBV7-8; maybe TRBD1 (6 bases). CDR1 is SGHVS, CDR2 FQNEAQ, per germline. This CDR3 is 14 amino acids long. V was cut by 5 bases and J by 1 base, with 11 bases left in between. CDR3 sequence: CASSPQQGNTEAFF. DNA for the CDR3: TGTGCCAGCAGCCCCCAACAGGGGAACACTGAAGCTTTCTTT.

The chain is built from TRBV29-1 and TRBJ2-7, with TRBD1 identical over 7 bases. The CDR3 has 14 residues. V shed 5 bases, J shed 3 bases, and the junction held 10 bases outside the gene matches. The germline V gene has CDR1 SQVTM and CDR2 ANQGSEA. Here the CDR3 reads CSVLDQGQVYEQYF. In DNA, the CDR3 is TGCAGCGTTCTGGACCAAGGACAGGTCTACGAGCAGTACTTC.

V usage is TRBV5-6 and J usage is TRBJ1-2; 7 nucleotides match TRBD1. V trimming: 4 bases; J trimming: 5 bases; junction bases outside the gene matches: 8. The CDR3 is 14 residues long. Per the germline V gene, CDR1 is SGHDT and CDR2 is YYEEEE. In DNA, the CDR3 is TGTGCCAGCAGCCCCGCGGGACAGCTTTATGGCTACACCTTC. Protein: CASSPAGQLYGYTF.

V gene TRBV6-5 combines with J gene TRBJ2-7; no definite D call. The CDR3 runs to 13 residues. Per the germline V gene, CDR1 is MNHEY and CDR2 is SVGAGI. Trimming left V 0 bases short and J 1 base short, with 4 bases between. CDR3 bases: TGTGCCAGCAGTTACTCGGAGTCCTACGAGCAGTACTTC. It encodes CASSYSESYEQYF.

This chain connects TRBV12-5 to TRBJ1-5, with D possibly TRBD1 on 5 matching bases. The germline gives CDR1 LGHNT, CDR2 FRNRAP. The CDR3 loop spans 15 amino acids. The V and J ends lost 5 bases and 4 bases respectively, with 15 bases between them. DNA for the CDR3: TGTGCTAGTGGTCCCCAGGGTACCCAAAATCAGCCCCAGCATTTT. It encodes CASGPQGTQNQPQHF.

The CDR3 is CASSENGGFAFF. CDR3 nucleotides: TGTGCCAGCAGTGAAAACGGAGGGTTTGCTTTCTTT. The V and J genes are TRBV25-1 and TRBJ1-1; D is uncertain. The CDR3 runs to 12 residues. Trimming stripped 2 bases from V and 11 bases from J, with 12 bases between. Germline CDR1 and CDR2: MGHDK and SYGVNS.

The chain uses TRBV2 and TRBJ2-7; TRBD2 matches at 8 bases. The CDR3 sequence is 14 residues long. Germline values: CDR1 SNHLY, CDR2 FYNNEI. The V and J ends lost 5 bases and 2 bases, in that order; junction bases with no gene match: 5. The CDR3 sequence is CASSHSGTPYEQYF. The CDR3 region has the DNA TGTGCCAGCAGTCATAGCGGGACCCCCTACGAGCAGTACTTC. Together with reference TRBV2 and TRBJ2-7, the CDR3 gives the full variable domain: EPEVTQTPSHQVTQMGQEVILRCVPISNHLYFYWYRQILGQKVEFLVSFYNNEISEKSEIFDDQFSVERPDGSNFTLKIRSTKLEDSAMYFCASSHSGTPYEQYFGPGTRLTVT.